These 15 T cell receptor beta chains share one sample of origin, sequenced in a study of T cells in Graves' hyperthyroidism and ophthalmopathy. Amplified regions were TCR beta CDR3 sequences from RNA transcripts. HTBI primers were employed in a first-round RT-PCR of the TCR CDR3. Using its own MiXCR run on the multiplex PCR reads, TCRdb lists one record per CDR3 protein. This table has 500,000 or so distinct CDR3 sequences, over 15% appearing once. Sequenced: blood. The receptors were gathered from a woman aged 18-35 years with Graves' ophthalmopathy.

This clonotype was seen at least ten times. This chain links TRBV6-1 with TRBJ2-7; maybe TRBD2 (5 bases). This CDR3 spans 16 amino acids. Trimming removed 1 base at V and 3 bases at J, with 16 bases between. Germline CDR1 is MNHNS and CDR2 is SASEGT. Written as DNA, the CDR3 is TGTGCCAGCAGTGAAGGTCGGAGGATTATACACTACGAGCAGTACTTC. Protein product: CASSEGRRIIHYEQYF.

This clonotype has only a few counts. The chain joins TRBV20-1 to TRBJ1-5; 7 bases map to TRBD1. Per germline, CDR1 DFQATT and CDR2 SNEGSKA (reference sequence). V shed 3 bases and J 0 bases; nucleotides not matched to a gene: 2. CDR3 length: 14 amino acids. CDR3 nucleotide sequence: TGCAGTGCTAGGGGACAGATTAGCAATCAGCCCCAGCATTTT. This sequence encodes CSARGQISNQPQHF.

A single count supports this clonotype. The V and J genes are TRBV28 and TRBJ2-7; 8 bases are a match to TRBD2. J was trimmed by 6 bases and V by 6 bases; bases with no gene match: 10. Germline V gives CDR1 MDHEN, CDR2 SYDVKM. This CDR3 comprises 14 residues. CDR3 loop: CASSPGLVGGEQYF. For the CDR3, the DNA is TGTGCCAGCAGCCCGGGACTAGTGGGGGGCGAGCAGTACTTC.

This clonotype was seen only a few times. CDR3 residues: CASSELVYNGYTF. CDR3 DNA sequence: TGTGCCAGCAGTGAATTGGTTTACAATGGCTACACCTTC. The chain links TRBV25-1 to TRBJ1-2; D unclear. The V and J ends lost 1 base and 6 bases respectively, with 9 bases between them. The CDR3 has 13 amino acids. Germline V gene lookup returns CDR1 MGHDK and CDR2 SYGVNS.

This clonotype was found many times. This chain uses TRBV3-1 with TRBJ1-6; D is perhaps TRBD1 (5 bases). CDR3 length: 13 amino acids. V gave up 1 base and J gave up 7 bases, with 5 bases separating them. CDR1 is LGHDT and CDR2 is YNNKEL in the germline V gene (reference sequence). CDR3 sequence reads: CASSQGDNSPLHF. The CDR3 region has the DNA TGTGCCAGCAGCCAAGGGGACAATTCACCCCTCCACTTT.

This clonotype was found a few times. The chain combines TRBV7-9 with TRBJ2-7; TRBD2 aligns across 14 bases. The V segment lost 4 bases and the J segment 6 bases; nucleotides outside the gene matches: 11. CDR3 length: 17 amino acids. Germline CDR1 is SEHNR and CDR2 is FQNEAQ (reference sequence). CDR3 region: CASSSSGLAGVVVEQYF. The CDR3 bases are TGTGCCAGCAGCTCATCGGGACTAGCGGGAGTTGTGGTCGAGCAGTACTTC.

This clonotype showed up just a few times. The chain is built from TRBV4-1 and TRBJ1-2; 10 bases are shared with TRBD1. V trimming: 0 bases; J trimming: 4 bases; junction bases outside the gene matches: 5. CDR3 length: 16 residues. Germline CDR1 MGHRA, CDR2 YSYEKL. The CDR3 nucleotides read TGCGCCAGCAGCCAAGATCTGACAGGGGGCAGCTATGGCTACACCTTC. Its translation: CASSQDLTGGSYGYTF.

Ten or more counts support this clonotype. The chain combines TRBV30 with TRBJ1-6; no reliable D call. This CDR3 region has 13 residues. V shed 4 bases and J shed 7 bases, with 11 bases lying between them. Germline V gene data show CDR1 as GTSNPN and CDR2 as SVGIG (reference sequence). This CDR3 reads CAWNPGWNSPLHF. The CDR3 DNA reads TGTGCCTGGAACCCGGGGTGGAATTCACCCCTCCACTTT.

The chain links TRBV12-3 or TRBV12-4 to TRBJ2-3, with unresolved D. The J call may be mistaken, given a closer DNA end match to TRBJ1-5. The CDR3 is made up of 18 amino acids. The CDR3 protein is CASSLTSGRTPSTDTQHF. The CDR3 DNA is TGTGCCAGCAGTTTAACTAGCGGGAGAACTCCTAGCACAGATACGCAGCATTTT.

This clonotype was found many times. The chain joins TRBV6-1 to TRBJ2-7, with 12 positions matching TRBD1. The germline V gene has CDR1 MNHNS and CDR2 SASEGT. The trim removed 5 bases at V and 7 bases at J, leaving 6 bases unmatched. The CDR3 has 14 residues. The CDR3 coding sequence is TGTGCCAGCAGTTCGGGACAGGGGGCGCGTGAGCAGTACTTC. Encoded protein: CASSSGQGAREQYF.

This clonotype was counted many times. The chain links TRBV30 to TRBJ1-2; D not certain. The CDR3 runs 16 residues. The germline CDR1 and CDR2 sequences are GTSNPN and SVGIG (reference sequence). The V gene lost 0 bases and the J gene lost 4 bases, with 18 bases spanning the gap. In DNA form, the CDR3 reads TGTGCCTGGAGTGTACACAGAAAAACTTCGACCTATGGCTACACCTTC. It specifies CAWSVHRKTSTYGYTF.

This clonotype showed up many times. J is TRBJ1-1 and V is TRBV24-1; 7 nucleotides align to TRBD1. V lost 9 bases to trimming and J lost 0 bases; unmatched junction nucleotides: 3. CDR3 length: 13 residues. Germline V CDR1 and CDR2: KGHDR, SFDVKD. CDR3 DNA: TGTGCCACCCAGGGGGGGATGAACACTGAAGCTTTCTTT. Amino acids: CATQGGMNTEAFF.

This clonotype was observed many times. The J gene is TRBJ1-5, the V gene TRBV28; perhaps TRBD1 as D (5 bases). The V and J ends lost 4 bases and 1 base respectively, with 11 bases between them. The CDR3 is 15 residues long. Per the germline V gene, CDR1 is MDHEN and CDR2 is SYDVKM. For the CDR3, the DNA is TGTGCCAGCAGTTCTGCAGGGACGAGCAATCAGCCCCAGCATTTT. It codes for CASSSAGTSNQPQHF.

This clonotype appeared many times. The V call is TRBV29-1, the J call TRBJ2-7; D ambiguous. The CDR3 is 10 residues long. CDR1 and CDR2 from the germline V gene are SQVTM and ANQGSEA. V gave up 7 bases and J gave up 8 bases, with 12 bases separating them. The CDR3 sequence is CSAYGGKQYF. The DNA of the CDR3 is TGCAGCGCCTACGGTGGAAAGCAGTACTTC.

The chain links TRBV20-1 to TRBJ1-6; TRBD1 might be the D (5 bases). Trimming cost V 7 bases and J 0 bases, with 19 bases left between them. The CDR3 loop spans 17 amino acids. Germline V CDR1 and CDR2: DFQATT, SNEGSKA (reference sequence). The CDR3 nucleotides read TGCAGTGATTCCCCCCCGGGACGGAGCTCCTATAATTCACCCCTCCACTTT. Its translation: CSDSPPGRSSYNSPLHF.